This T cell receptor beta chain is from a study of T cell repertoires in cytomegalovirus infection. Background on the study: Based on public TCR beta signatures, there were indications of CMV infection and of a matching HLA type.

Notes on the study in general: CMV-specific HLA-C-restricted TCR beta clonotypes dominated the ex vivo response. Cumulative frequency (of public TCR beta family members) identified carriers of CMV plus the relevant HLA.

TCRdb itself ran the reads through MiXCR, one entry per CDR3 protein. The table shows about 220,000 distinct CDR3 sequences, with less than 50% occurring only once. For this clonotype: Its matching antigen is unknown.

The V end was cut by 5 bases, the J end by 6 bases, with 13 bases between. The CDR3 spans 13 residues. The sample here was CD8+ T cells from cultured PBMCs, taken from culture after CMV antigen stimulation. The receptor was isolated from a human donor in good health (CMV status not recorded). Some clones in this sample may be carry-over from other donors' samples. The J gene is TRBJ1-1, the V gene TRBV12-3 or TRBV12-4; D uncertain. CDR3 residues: CASSPPGSPEAFF. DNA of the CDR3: TGTGCCAGCAGTCCACCCGGCAGCCCTGAAGCTTTCTTT.